Following are 17 T cell receptor beta chains from one sample sequenced in a study of long-term antiretroviral therapy in people with HIV (dated 2022 in TCRdb). The immunoSEQ hsTCRB v3.0 assay was used at survey level resolution for TRB variable region sequencing. TCRdb re-hosts the immuneACCESS table, in-frame sequences only. Its copies lack some clones; in the studies checked, an unresolved V gene accounts for under half of them, and the cause for the rest is not known. This sample holds 12,000 to 15,000 clones; roughly 90% were observed only once. Roughly 12% of the sample is in the top ten clones. Sequenced here: unsorted PBMCs, sampled 6.2 years after starting antiretroviral therapy. The receptor set was obtained from a man aged 40-55 years with HIV.

This clone was observed once. The rearrangement links TRBV19 to TRBJ1-3; possible D gene TRBD1, 5 bases. Trimming pared 3 bases from V and 2 bases from J, leaving 8 bases between. This CDR3 is 14 amino acids long. Germline-derived CDR1 and CDR2 are LNHDA and SQIVND (reference sequence). The CDR3 DNA reads as TGTGCCAGTAGTATTGGAGGGGCTGGAAACACCATATATTTT. Translating gives CASSIGGAGNTIYF.

There are a few counts of this clone. J is TRBJ2-1 and V is TRBV29-1; D might be TRBD2 (6 bases). The CDR3 length is 14 residues. V gave up 4 bases and J gave up 0 bases, with 10 bases separating them. CDR1 is SQVTM, CDR2 ANQGSEA, per germline. CDR3 sequence reads: CSVATGSSYNEQFF. The CDR3 DNA sequence: TGCAGCGTTGCCACCGGGAGCTCCTACAATGAGCAGTTCTTC.

The V call is TRBV11-2, the J call TRBJ2-3; TRBD1 might be the D (5 bases). This CDR3 has 15 amino acids. The V gene lost 6 bases and the J gene lost 1 base, with 14 bases spanning the gap. Germline loops: CDR1 SGHAT, CDR2 FQNNGV. Here the CDR3 reads CASSPGFVGTDTQYF. Written as DNA, the CDR3 is TGTGCCAGCAGTCCAGGGTTCGTCGGCACAGATACGCAGTATTTT. Together with reference TRBV11-2 and TRBJ2-3, the CDR3 gives the full variable domain: EAGVAQSPRYKIIEKRQSVAFWCNPISGHATLYWYQQILGQGPKLLIQFQNNGVVDDSQLPKDRFSAERLKGVDSTLKIQPAKLEDSAVYLCASSPGFVGTDTQYFGPGTRLTVL.

V and J are TRBV6-5 and TRBJ1-2; D is unresolved. This CDR3 spans 14 amino acids. The germline V and J ends were trimmed by 6 bases and 1 base, with 12 bases remaining between them. Germline V gene sequence: CDR1 MNHEY, CDR2 SVGAGI. CDR3 bases: TGTGCCAGCAGCTTAACTAGCCTTAACTATGGCTACACCTTC. Translating gives CASSLTSLNYGYTF.

The chain carries TRBV4-2 and TRBJ2-4, with TRBD1 matching over 10 bases. V lost 0 bases, J lost 3 bases, and 5 bases stayed unmatched. The CDR3 consists of 17 residues. Germline V gene data show CDR1 as LGHNA and CDR2 as YNFKEQ. CDR3 residues: CASSQDRTGGIKNIQYF. Written as DNA, the CDR3 is TGTGCCAGCAGCCAAGACAGGACAGGGGGAATCAAAAACATTCAGTACTTC.

This chain connects TRBV5-1 to TRBJ2-5; possibly TRBD2 for D (6 bases). V gave up 4 bases and J gave up 5 bases, with 9 bases separating them. Looked up from germline, CDR1 is SGHRS and CDR2 is YFSETQ. This CDR3 comprises 12 residues. Here the CDR3 reads CASSGGRETQYF. Here the CDR3 DNA reads TGCGCCAGCAGCGGAGGGCGGGAGACCCAGTACTTC. The full variable domain, in which reference TRBV5-1 and TRBJ2-5 provide the parts outside the CDR3, is KAGVTQTPRYLIKTRGQQVTLSCSPISGHRSVSWYQQTPGQGLQFLFEYFSETQRNKGNFPGRFSGRQFSNSRSEMNVSTLELGDSALYLCASSGGRETQYFGPGTRLLVL.

The chain carries TRBV7-9 and TRBJ2-1, with 8 bases fitting TRBD2. The germline gives CDR1 SEHNR, CDR2 FQNEAQ (reference sequence). With 3 bases clipped from V and 3 bases from J, the junction kept 7 bases outside the gene matches. There are 16 residues in the CDR3. Here the CDR3 reads CASSLKVAGHYNEQFF. Here the CDR3 DNA reads TGTGCCAGCAGCTTGAAGGTAGCGGGGCACTACAATGAGCAGTTCTTC. Using reference TRBV7-9 and TRBJ2-1 for the parts outside the CDR3, the full variable domain is DTGVSQNPRHKITKRGQNVTFRCDPISEHNRLYWYRQTLGQGPEFLTYFQNEAQLEKSRLLSDRFSAERPKGSFSTLEIQRTEQGDSAMYLCASSLKVAGHYNEQFFGPGTRLTVL.

The rearrangement links TRBV19 to TRBJ2-1; D gene unclear. The CDR3 consists of 12 residues. Germline V gene sequence: CDR1 LNHDA, CDR2 SQIVND (reference sequence). Deletions cut 4 bases from V and 8 bases from J, with 9 bases between. The CDR3: CASSKSFDEQFF. In DNA, the CDR3 is TGTGCCAGTAGTAAATCTTTCGATGAGCAGTTCTTC.

The rearrangement uses TRBV28 and TRBJ2-7; 9 nucleotides align to TRBD1. The V and J ends lost 7 bases and 4 bases, in that order; junction bases with no gene match: 8. The CDR3 is 14 amino acids. CDR1 MDHEN and CDR2 SYDVKM come from the germline V gene. The CDR3 DNA reads TGTGCCAGCAACATCCGGGACAGGGCATACGAGCAGTACTTC. It codes for CASNIRDRAYEQYF.

The V call is TRBV7-2, the J call TRBJ1-1; D is possibly TRBD1 (6 bases). The germline gives CDR1 SGHTA, CDR2 FQGNSA. This CDR3 contains 15 residues. Deletions cut 4 bases from V and 0 bases from J, with 12 bases between. The CDR3: CASSSSTGMNTEAFF. The CDR3 coding sequence is TGTGCCAGCAGCTCAAGCACAGGGATGAACACTGAAGCTTTCTTT. The full variable domain, rest sourced from reference TRBV7-2 and TRBJ1-1, is GAGVSQSPSNKVTEKGKDVELRCDPISGHTALYWYRQSLGQGLEFLIYFQGNSAPDKSGLPSDRFSAERTGGSVSTLTIQRTQQEDSAVYLCASSSSTGMNTEAFFGQGTRLTVV.

The V and J genes are TRBV19 and TRBJ1-5; the D gene is possibly TRBD1 (5 bases). V was cut by 1 base and J by 5 bases, with 12 bases left in between. CDR1 and CDR2 from the germline V gene are LNHDA and SQIVND (reference sequence). This CDR3 region has 15 residues. The CDR3 loop is CASSIVPWGDQPQHF. The CDR3 nucleotides are TGTGCCAGTAGTATAGTGCCGTGGGGGGATCAGCCCCAGCATTTT.

V is TRBV6-1 and J is TRBJ1-2; the D gene is possibly TRBD1 (6 bases). The germline V gene has CDR1 MNHNS and CDR2 SASEGT. This CDR3 spans 15 amino acids. V was pared by 1 base and J by 5 bases, with 14 bases between. The CDR3 loop is CASSEGFGGAYGYTF. The DNA of the CDR3 is TGTGCCAGCAGTGAAGGTTTCGGGGGGGCGTATGGCTACACCTTC.

This clone was observed a handful of times. The chain recombines TRBV9 with TRBJ2-1; D is perhaps TRBD2 (6 bases). Germline V gene lookup returns CDR1 SGDLS and CDR2 YYNGEE. This CDR3 is 15 amino acids long. Trimming stripped 6 bases from V and 5 bases from J, with 18 bases between. CDR3 in amino acids: CASTVEGEIDNEQFF. The DNA of the CDR3 is TGTGCCAGCACCGTGGAGGGAGAGATTGACAATGAGCAGTTCTTC.

This sequence joins TRBV4-1 and TRBJ2-2; either TRBD1 or TRBD2 may fit D (5 bases each). CDR1 MGHRA and CDR2 YSYEKL come from the germline V gene. The CDR3 runs 14 residues. V lost 4 bases and J lost 7, with 13 bases in between. CDR3 region: CASSLEGTGGELFF. The CDR3 coding sequence is TGCGCCAGCAGCCTCGAGGGGACGGGCGGGGAGCTGTTTTTT.

The J gene is TRBJ1-4, the V gene TRBV5-1, with D possibly being TRBD1 (5 bases). CDR1 is SGHRS and CDR2 is YFSETQ in the germline V gene. The CDR3 is 14 residues long. The V and J ends lost 0 bases and 4 bases respectively, with 7 bases between them. CDR3 protein: CASSLAQGNEKLFF. The CDR3 DNA reads as TGCGCCAGCAGCTTGGCTCAGGGTAATGAAAAACTGTTTTTT.

The chain employs TRBV11-2 and TRBJ2-2; 7 nucleotides agree with TRBD2. The V gene end was trimmed by 0 bases and the J gene end by 4 bases; junction bases not matched to a gene: 8. This CDR3 has 17 amino acids. From germline, CDR1 is SGHAT and CDR2 FQNNGV. CDR3 in DNA: TGTGCCAGCAGCTTAGAGGCGGCGGGAGCGCGCACCGGGGAGCTGTTTTTT. Translation: CASSLEAAGARTGELFF.

This chain joins TRBV6-5 and TRBJ2-1; unclear D gene. The CDR3 contains 12 residues. The germline CDR1 and CDR2 sequences are MNHEY and SVGAGI. Trimming shortened V by 10 bases and J by 3 bases, and 10 bases separated the two germline ends. CDR3 nucleotide sequence: TGTGCCACCCACAGAGGCTACAATGAGCAGTTCTTC. Amino acids: CATHRGYNEQFF.